This is a list of T cell receptor beta chains from one sample in a study of response to subunit inactivated influenza vaccine. TCRdb fed the RT-PCR reads into MiXCR, producing one record per CDR3 protein. The sample comprises hundreds of thousands of distinct CDR3 sequences, roughly 14% of which are singletons, and around 6.5% rests with the top ten. Material: PBMCs from blood, obtained 14 days before vaccination. Receptor source: a man between 50 and 59 years old who received an inactivated influenza vaccine. Both conserved end residues are part of each CDR3. Each record gives: J gene, D gene, clone size, V gene, CDR3 protein, CDR3 DNA. A D gene is named only where the DNA matches it firmly. The size entry is marked missing in some rows and otherwise reads once, few, many or a size class.

J: TRBJ2-3
D: TRBD1
size: -
V: TRBV7-2
CDR3: CASKDTGGVSDTQYF
DNA: TGTGCCAGCAAAGATACAGGGGGCGTCTCAGATACGCAGTATTTT

J: TRBJ2-2
D: TRBD1
size: few
V: TRBV20-1
CDR3: CSARGTGTGLPGELFF
DNA: TGCAGTGCTAGGGGAACCGGGACAGGGCTTCCCGGGGAGCTGTTTTTT

J: TRBJ2-1
D: -
size: -
V: TRBV9
CDR3: CASSVAMVGNEQFF
DNA: TGTGCCAGCAGCGTAGCGATGGTTGGCAATGAGCAGTTCTTC

J: TRBJ2-5
D: TRBD2
size: few
V: TRBV2
CDR3: CASSRTSPGTQYF
DNA: TGTGCCAGCAGTAGGACTAGCCCGGGGACCCAGTACTTC

J: TRBJ2-1
D: -
size: -
V: TRBV27
CDR3: CASSSAGHPMGEQFF
DNA: TGTGCCAGCAGTTCCGCGGGACACCCCATGGGTGAGCAGTTCTTC

J: TRBJ2-7
D: TRBD2
size: -
V: TRBV9
CDR3: CASSVGPGLAFIEQYF
DNA: TGTGCCAGCAGCGTAGGCCCGGGACTAGCGTTCATCGAGCAGTACTTC

J: TRBJ2-5
D: TRBD1
size: few
V: TRBV11-2
CDR3: CASSRSTGEQETQYF
DNA: TGTGCCAGCAGCCGATCGACAGGGGAACAAGAGACCCAGTACTTC

J: TRBJ2-1
D: TRBD1
size: medium-sized
V: TRBV7-2
CDR3: CASSSAWTGGYNEQFF
DNA: TGTGCCAGCAGCTCCGCCTGGACAGGGGGGTATAATGAGCAGTTCTTC

J: TRBJ2-3
D: TRBD2
size: few
V: TRBV11-1
CDR3: CASSSGLAGSFSTDTQYF
DNA: TGTGCCAGCAGCTCGGGACTAGCGGGCTCCTTTAGCACAGATACGCAGTATTTT

J: TRBJ2-5
D: -
size: -
V: TRBV5-1
CDR3: CASYRGKETQYF
DNA: TGCGCCAGCTATCGCGGAAAAGAGACCCAGTACTTC

J: TRBJ1-4
D: TRBD1
size: few
V: TRBV28
CDR3: CASSPTGHNGGKLFF
DNA: TGTGCCAGCAGCCCGACAGGGCACAACGGCGGAAAACTGTTTTTT

J: TRBJ2-7
D: -
size: few
V: TRBV9
CDR3: CASSVGTGRGKGEQYF
DNA: TGTGCCAGCAGCGTGGGAACAGGGCGCGGAAAGGGCGAGCAGTACTTC

J: TRBJ2-7
D: TRBD2
size: -
V: TRBV28
CDR3: CASSLTPGLAKEQYF
DNA: TGTGCCAGCAGTCTCACACCGGGACTAGCTAAAGAGCAGTACTTC

J: TRBJ2-3
D: TRBD2
size: many
V: TRBV12-3/TRBV12-4
CDR3: CASQAGENTDTQYF
DNA: TGTGCCAGCCAAGCGGGAGAGAACACAGATACGCAGTATTTT

J: TRBJ2-1
D: -
size: -
V: TRBV14
CDR3: CASSQDFGVTYNEQFF
DNA: TGTGCCAGCAGCCAAGATTTCGGGGTAACCTACAATGAGCAGTTCTTC

J: TRBJ1-1
D: -
size: many
V: TRBV15
CDR3: CATRSPPVENTEAFF
DNA: TGTGCCACCAGGTCCCCTCCGGTAGAGAACACTGAAGCTTTCTTT

J: TRBJ1-4
D: -
size: many
V: TRBV12-3/TRBV12-4
CDR3: CASSPKAGEKLFF
DNA: TGTGCCAGCAGTCCAAAGGCGGGAGAAAAACTGTTTTTT

J: TRBJ2-3
D: TRBD2
size: -
V: TRBV2
CDR3: CTSCPLAGGLLGTDTQYF
DNA: TGTACCAGCTGCCCACTAGCGGGAGGCCTTCTCGGCACAGATACGCAGTATTTT

J: TRBJ2-5
D: -
size: -
V: TRBV4-2
CDR3: CASSQDRPGMTQYF
DNA: TGTGCCAGCAGCCAAGATAGGCCAGGGATGACCCAGTACTTC

J: TRBJ2-3
D: -
size: -
V: TRBV12-3/TRBV12-4
CDR3: CASSLEGSSYTAADTQYF
DNA: TGTGCCAGCAGTTTAGAAGGTTCTAGCTATACGGCGGCAGATACGCAGTATTTT

J: TRBJ2-3
D: TRBD2
size: -
V: TRBV4-3
CDR3: CASSQDPNGRARGTDTQYF
DNA: TGCGCCAGCAGCCAAGATCCCAACGGGAGGGCCCGGGGCACAGATACGCAGTATTTT

J: TRBJ2-7
D: TRBD1
size: many
V: TRBV7-8
CDR3: CASSLDSTGGLYEQYF
DNA: TGTGCCAGCAGCTTAGACTCGACAGGGGGACTCTACGAGCAGTACTTC

J: TRBJ2-1
D: TRBD2
size: few
V: TRBV11-2
CDR3: CASSVSRLAGDNEQFF
DNA: TGTGCCAGCAGCGTGTCCCGGCTAGCGGGAGACAATGAGCAGTTCTTC

J: TRBJ2-6
D: -
size: -
V: TRBV9
CDR3: CASSLLGSGGANVLTF
DNA: TGTGCCAGCAGCCTTCTAGGTTCTGGAGGGGCCAACGTCCTGACTTTC

J: TRBJ1-2
D: -
size: few
V: TRBV10-3
CDR3: CAISELPADNYGYTF
DNA: TGTGCCATCAGTGAACTACCGGCGGACAACTATGGCTACACCTTC